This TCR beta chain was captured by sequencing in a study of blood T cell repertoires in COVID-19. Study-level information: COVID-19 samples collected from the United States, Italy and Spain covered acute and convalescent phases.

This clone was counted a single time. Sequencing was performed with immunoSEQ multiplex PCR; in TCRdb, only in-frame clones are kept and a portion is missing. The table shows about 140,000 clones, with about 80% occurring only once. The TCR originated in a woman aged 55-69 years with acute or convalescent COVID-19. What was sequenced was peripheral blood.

CDR3 DNA: TGCGCCAGCAGCCATACAGGGAGATGGTTGTATGAGCAGTTCTTC. Translated, it gives CASSHTGRWLYEQFF. The V gene is TRBV4-1, the J gene TRBJ2-1, with D tentatively TRBD1 (6 bases). The V and J ends lost 3 bases and 8 bases respectively, with 17 bases between them. Germline V gene data show CDR1 as MGHRA and CDR2 as YSYEKL. The CDR3 contains 15 residues.